This section outlines one TCR beta chain sequence together with its context. The antigen is not known. This specimen comes from a study of CXCR3-negative and CXCR3-positive naive CD8 T cells. Study outcomes and limitations: Similarly elevated diversity marked both naive subsets, with memory CD8+ cells showing far lower diversity. CXCR3-negative naive cells had less hydrophobic TRB CDR3s than did CXCR3-positive naive cells.

With UMI labels, 5' RACE was used to prepare the TRB cDNA libraries. TCRdb re-called the 5' RACE reads; one entry per CDR3 protein, DNA not given. This repertoire includes over 95,000 distinct CDR3 sequences. CDR3 size: 17 residues. Looked up from germline, CDR1 is SEHNR and CDR2 is FQNEAQ (reference sequence). The chain employs TRBV7-9 and TRBJ2-1; TCRdb's D gene call, TRBD2, goes unchecked for lack of DNA. Sequencing was carried out using naive CXCR3+ CD8+ T cells from blood. Subset described: CD45RO-CCR7+CD27+CD95- naive CD8+ T cells expressing CXCR3 (TNR3+). The sequence was obtained from a human donor in good health. Some clones in this sample may be carry-over from other donors' samples. The CDR3 is CASSSPPVGAGAGLQFF.